These 24 T cell receptor beta chains were sequenced from one sample in a study of regulatory T cells in long-lasting Graves disease. The time point here: newly diagnosed GD, antithyroid drugs for less than 3 months. The TCR library was prepared using RNA isolated from PBMCs. Libraries of TCR beta came from iRepertoire HTBI primers plus Arm-PCR of CDR3 regions. TCRdb reprocessed the multiplex PCR reads with MiXCR, giving one entry per CDR3 protein. The data hold more than 300,000 distinct CDR3 sequences, with about a sixth observed a single time. The input for sequencing was peripheral blood mononuclear cells (PBMCs), taken at new diagnosis, from a patient treated with antithyroid drugs. The receptors were sampled from a female donor with Graves disease.

This clonotype was seen at least ten times. V is TRBV6-5 and J is TRBJ1-4, with D unclear. Germline lookup yields CDR1 MNHEY and CDR2 SVGAGI. V was shortened by 2 bases and J by 0 bases, with 10 bases between the two germline ends. This CDR3 spans 16 amino acids. CDR3 protein: CASSYRQDATNEKLFF. CDR3 coding DNA: TGTGCCAGCAGTTACAGGCAGGATGCAACTAATGAAAAACTGTTTTTT.

This clonotype was observed at least ten times. The V call is TRBV4-1, the J call TRBJ1-1; TRBD1 is a possible D gene (6 bases). Germline V gene data show CDR1 as MGHRA and CDR2 as YSYEKL. V was pared by 0 bases and J by 5 bases, with 16 bases between. CDR3 length: 16 amino acids. The CDR3 here is CASSQEGRRQGTEAFF. The CDR3 DNA is TGCGCCAGCAGCCAAGAGGGTCGAAGGCAGGGGACTGAAGCTTTCTTT.

This clonotype was detected many times. The gene calls are TRBV6-9 and TRBJ1-3; 7 bases agree with TRBD1. This CDR3 is 14 amino acids long. The germline V gene has CDR1 MNHGY and CDR2 SVAAGI. Trimming cost V 3 bases and J 7 bases; bases outside gene matches: 6. The CDR3 is CASSYTTGRNTIYF. As DNA, the CDR3 is TGTGCCAGCAGTTACACGACAGGGCGGAACACCATATATTTT.

Ten or more counts support this clonotype. The chain carries TRBV5-5 and TRBJ2-3, with D unresolved. Germline V gene lookup returns CDR1 SGHKS and CDR2 YYEKEE (reference sequence). The V and J ends lost 4 bases and 0 bases respectively, with 12 bases between them. The CDR3 contains 15 residues. CDR3 nucleotide sequence: TGTGCCAGCAGCCAAACTCCCACTAGCACAGATACGCAGTATTTT. Its translation is CASSQTPTSTDTQYF.

CDR3 sequence reads: CSAGGHHTQRGKQFF. Here the CDR3 DNA reads TGCAGTGCTGGGGGACACCACACTCAAAGGGGTAAGCAGTTCTTC. V usage is TRBV20-1 and J usage is TRBJ2-1; D may be TRBD1 (6 bases). This CDR3 is 15 amino acids long. Germline values: CDR1 DFQATT, CDR2 SNEGSKA (reference sequence). Trimming pared 5 bases from V and 11 bases from J, leaving 25 bases between.

This clonotype was detected many times. The V call is TRBV5-1, the J call TRBJ1-6, with TRBD1 matching over 7 bases. The V gene's germline CDR1 is SGHRS and CDR2 YFSETQ. Trimming at V came to 1 base and at J to 8 bases, leaving 3 bases not matched to a gene. This CDR3 contains 14 residues. The CDR3 DNA follows: TGCGCCAGCAGCTTGCGACAGGGTGATTCACCCCTCCACTTT. Amino acid sequence: CASSLRQGDSPLHF.

This clonotype was found a few times. The chain recombines TRBV12-3 or TRBV12-4 with TRBJ1-2, with no clear D. Trimming removed 6 bases at V and 5 bases at J, with 16 bases between. This CDR3 region has 14 residues. Here the CDR3 DNA reads TGTGCCAGCAGGATCACGGGCACAGCTTATGGCTACACCTTC. This translates into CASRITGTAYGYTF.

The sample holds a few counts of this clonotype. The chain combines TRBV5-5 with TRBJ2-7; D ambiguous. The CDR3 is 16 residues long. Trimming cost V 1 base and J 3 bases, with 17 bases left between them. Germline V gene lookup returns CDR1 SGHKS and CDR2 YYEKEE (reference sequence). The CDR3 loop reads CASSLYSAPLSYEQYF. CDR3 DNA sequence: TGTGCCAGCAGCTTGTACAGTGCCCCCTTGAGCTACGAGCAGTACTTC.

Worth noting for this clonotype: A much larger clone lies one base from this, so it may be a read error. This rearrangement joins TRBV24-1 to TRBJ1-5; the match to TRBD1 covers 10 bases. Germline CDR1 is KGHDR and CDR2 is SFDVKD. V trimming: 1 base; J trimming: 3 bases; junction bases outside the gene matches: 5. CDR3 length: 17 residues. This chain's CDR3 is CATSDLGDRGHNQPQHF. The CDR3 DNA follows: TGTGCCACCAGTGATTTAGGGGACAGGGGCCACAATCAGCCCCAGCATTTT.

This chain joins TRBV5-1 and TRBJ2-7, with a weak D call TRBD1 (6 bases). V gave up 4 bases and J gave up 4 bases, with 18 bases separating them. Germline loops: CDR1 SGHRS, CDR2 YFSETQ. This CDR3 is built from 15 residues. The CDR3 is CASSPTPGVNYEQYF. The CDR3 region has the DNA TGCGCCAGCAGCCCTACCCCAGGGGTCAATTACGAGCAGTACTTC.

Note on this clonotype: This may be a read error: a much more frequent sequence differs by one nucleotide. The conserved phenylalanine or tryptophan is not found at the CDR3 terminus, so this likely reflects a read error. The chain links TRBV28 to TRBJ2-7; D might be TRBD2 (6 bases). Germline values: CDR1 MDHEN, CDR2 SYDVKM. The CDR3 is made up of 12 amino acids. CDR3 residues: CRCAGRGREQYL. CDR3 DNA sequence: TGCCGTTGTGCAGGCCGGGGGAGGGAGCAGTACCTC.

At least ten counts were recorded for this clonotype. The genes are TRBV27 and TRBJ1-2, with TRBD1 matching 7 bases. V lost 5 bases, J lost 5 bases, and 8 bases stayed unmatched. CDR3 length: 14 amino acids. The germline gives CDR1 MNHEY, CDR2 SMNVEV (reference sequence). In DNA form, the CDR3 reads TGTGCCAGCAGTCCCCGTGGACAGGAGTATGGCTACACCTTC. This codes for CASSPRGQEYGYTF.

The rearrangement joins TRBV30 to TRBJ2-5; either TRBD1 or TRBD2 may supply D (5 bases each). Per germline, CDR1 GTSNPN and CDR2 SVGIG (reference sequence). This CDR3 has 17 amino acids. Trimming pared 7 bases from V and 5 bases from J, leaving 29 bases between. CDR3 sequence (DNA): TGTGCCTTCGCGCTAAAATACCGGGACGTTAAACGGGAGACCCAGTACTTC. Encoded protein: CAFALKYRDVKRETQYF.

This clonotype occurred once. V is TRBV7-3 and J is TRBJ2-7; no firm D call. The V end lost 0 bases, the J end lost 8 bases, and 11 bases lay between the germline ends. Germline-derived CDR1 and CDR2 are SGHTA and FQGTGA. This CDR3 has 13 residues. The DNA of the CDR3 is TGTGCCAGCAGCTTAACTACAGCCGAGAAGCAGTACTTC. This codes for CASSLTTAEKQYF.

A word on this clonotype: A far more abundant clone sits one base away, making this likely a read error. The chain links TRBV7-2 to TRBJ2-5, with D uncertain. The J call could be wrong; TRBJ2-1 is a better fit for the DNA end. This CDR3 region has 15 residues. The germline CDR1 and CDR2 sequences are SGHTA and FQGNSA. The CDR3, as DNA: TGTGCCAGCAGCTTAGATGGTACAGCCCACAATGAGCAGTTCTTC. Translating gives CASSLDGTAHNEQFF.

The chain combines TRBV6-1 with TRBJ2-3; 8 nucleotides agree with TRBD2. The CDR3 sequence is 14 residues long. Unmatched junction bases numbered 12, after V lost 10 bases and J lost 6 bases. Looked up from germline, CDR1 is MNHNS and CDR2 is SASEGT. The CDR3 DNA reads as TGTGCCACCCAACGGAGCGGGGGAGAGGATACGCAGTATTTT. Amino acid sequence: CATQRSGGEDTQYF.

This clonotype came up a few times. This sequence joins TRBV5-1 and TRBJ2-7, with 11 bases that match TRBD2. CDR1 and CDR2 from the germline V gene are SGHRS and YFSETQ. The CDR3 is made up of 16 amino acids. J gave up 7 bases and V 4 bases, and 13 bases lay outside the gene matches. The CDR3 loop is CASSLATSGIPGEQYF. CDR3 coding DNA: TGCGCCAGCAGCCTTGCGACTAGCGGGATCCCAGGGGAGCAGTACTTC.

Many counts were recorded for this clonotype. The chain carries TRBV11-2 and TRBJ2-6; 7 bases line up with TRBD1. The CDR3 is 19 amino acids. The germline V gene encodes CDR1 SGHAT and CDR2 FQNNGV. Germline trimming cut 5 bases from V and 0 bases from J; bases unmatched to any gene: 13. CDR3 amino acids: CASSKVRGQASSGANVLTF. CDR3 DNA: TGTGCCAGCAGCAAGGTACGAGGACAGGCATCCTCTGGGGCCAACGTCCTGACTTTC.

Many counts were recorded for this clonotype. CDR3 nucleotide sequence: TGTGCCAGCAACCACTTCTCGGGATCAACTAATGAAAAACTGTTTTTT. This translates into CASNHFSGSTNEKLFF. The chain has TRBV12-3 or TRBV12-4 and TRBJ1-4; D is unclear. Trimming took off 7 bases at V and 0 bases at J, with 15 bases between the two ends. This CDR3 is built from 16 residues.

This clonotype was observed at least ten times. The J gene is TRBJ2-1, the V gene TRBV20-1; tentative D call: TRBD2 (6 bases). CDR3 length: 13 amino acids. Germline loops: CDR1 DFQATT, CDR2 SNEGSKA (reference sequence). The V and J ends lost 5 bases and 5 bases respectively, with 13 bases between them. CDR3 nucleotide sequence: TGCAGTGCTTCTCCGGGACTCAACAATGAGCAGTTCTTC. It yields the protein CSASPGLNNEQFF.

At least ten counts were recorded for this clonotype. The rearrangement links TRBV12-3 or TRBV12-4 to TRBJ2-5; the match to TRBD2 covers 10 bases. The CDR3 sequence is 14 residues long. The V segment lost 2 bases and the J segment 5 bases; nucleotides outside the gene matches: 2. The CDR3 loop is CASSLSGRGETQYF. The CDR3 nucleotides read TGTGCCAGCAGTTTAAGCGGGAGGGGTGAGACCCAGTACTTC.

This clonotype was counted many times. CDR3 sequence reads: CASSQSYTRTGRGTEAFF. The DNA for the CDR3 is TGTGCCAGCAGCCAAAGCTACACAAGGACAGGGAGGGGCACTGAAGCTTTCTTT. The V and J genes are TRBV4-2 and TRBJ1-1; 8 bases are shared with TRBD1. V lost 2 bases and J lost 4; bases outside the gene matches: 15. Germline values: CDR1 LGHNA, CDR2 YNFKEQ. This CDR3 comprises 18 residues.

Comments on this clonotype: Relative to the germline gene, one junction end is altered; a read error may explain this. The J gene is TRBJ2-1, the V gene TRBV4-3; the D gene could be TRBD1 or TRBD2 (6 bases each). From germline, CDR1 is LGHNA and CDR2 YSLEER. The CDR3 consists of 16 residues. CDR3 region: CANSQERGRPSNEQFF. Written as DNA, the CDR3 is TGCGCCAACAGCCAAGAAAGGGGGAGGCCGAGCAATGAGCAGTTCTTC.

The sample holds a few counts of this clonotype. V gene TRBV6-5 combines with J gene TRBJ2-3, with D perhaps TRBD1 (5 bases). The CDR3 extends over 13 amino acids. The V end was cut by 2 bases, the J end by 9 bases, with 12 bases between. CDR1 MNHEY and CDR2 SVGAGI come from the germline V gene. CDR3 protein: CASSYDNRKTQYF. The CDR3 DNA follows: TGTGCCAGCAGTTACGACAACAGGAAAACGCAGTATTTT.